This T cell receptor beta chain comes out of a study of OX40 agonist ivuxolimab in advanced cancers. Study-level background: Ivuxolimab, an agonistic anti-OX40 (CD134) antibody, was given to patients. Overall study findings and caveats: CD4+ and CD8+ blood T cells expanded clonally by week 6 at 0.1 to 3.0 mg/kg.

TCRdb keeps only in-frame clones here, not all; method: immunoSEQ multiplex PCR. The sample records approximately 70,000 clones, about 85% being singletons. Any history of autoimmune disease or systemic immunosuppression disqualified patients. About this clone itself: Its cognate antigen is unknown.

This specimen was CD4+ or CD8+ T cells sorted from blood, taken in a trial of the OX40 agonist ivuxolimab. The source is an adult with an advanced solid tumor such as melanoma, head and neck, liver or kidney cancer.

The CDR3 reads CASSLGLGEERETQYF. The CDR3 DNA follows: TGTGCCAGCAGCTTAGGCCTCGGGGAGGAGAGAGAGACCCAGTACTTC. The rearrangement joins TRBV13 to TRBJ2-5; D is perhaps TRBD2 (6 bases). Germline loops: CDR1 PRHDT, CDR2 FYEKMQ (reference sequence). CDR3 size: 16 residues. V shed 0 bases and J shed 4 bases, with 15 bases lying between them.